Listed below are T cell receptor beta chains from one sample, sequenced in a study of T cells in Graves' hyperthyroidism and ophthalmopathy. TCRdb called the multiplex PCR reads again in MiXCR, with one record for every CDR3 protein. The sample records 700,000 or so distinct CDR3 sequences, about 16% being singletons. The specimen was blood. The source of these receptors is a man in his late teens or twenties with Graves' hyperthyroidism. CDR3s include the opening cysteine and the closing phenylalanine or tryptophan. Fields, in order: J gene, V gene, clone size, D gene, CDR3 protein, CDR3 DNA. D genes are given only for firm matches. Size is stated for part of the rows, as once, few or many counts, or as a class when the clone is expanded.

>TRBJ1-2|TRBV5-5|many|NA
CASSPGEGVYGYTF
TGTGCCAGCAGCCCCGGGGAGGGGGTGTATGGCTACACCTTC
>TRBJ2-3|TRBV7-9|NA|NA
CASSLVSGGLLTDTQYF
TGTGCCAGCAGCTTAGTATCGGGGGGCTTACTAACGGATACGCAGTATTTT
>TRBJ2-1|TRBV2|many|TRBD2
CASSSRGLAVPYNEQFF
TGTGCCAGCAGTTCCCGAGGACTAGCGGTACCCTACAATGAGCAGTTCTTC
>TRBJ2-7|TRBV6-2/TRBV6-3|NA|TRBD2
CASSYAPQTSGSDEQYF
TGTGCCAGCAGTTACGCCCCTCAGACTAGCGGGAGTGACGAGCAGTACTTC
>TRBJ2-3|TRBV2|many|NA
CASSTYSGSSTDTQYF
TGTGCCAGCAGTACCTATAGCGGATCTAGCACAGATACGCAGTATTTT
>TRBJ2-2|TRBV24-1|many|NA
CATSDLLRGNTGELFF
TGTGCCACCAGTGATTTGTTACGGGGTAACACCGGGGAGCTGTTTTTT
>TRBJ2-1|TRBV20-1|once|TRBD2
CSVHARLAGLRSYNEQFF
TGCAGCGTCCACGCGAGGCTAGCGGGTCTTCGGTCCTACAATGAGCAGTTCTTC
>TRBJ2-7|TRBV28|many|TRBD2
CASRPTSGLAIYEQYF
TGTGCCAGCAGACCGACCTCGGGACTAGCAATCTACGAGCAGTACTTC
>TRBJ2-7|TRBV7-9|NA|NA
CASSLEGGHRYEQYF
TGTGCCAGCAGCTTAGAAGGGGGACATCGCTACGAGCAGTACTTC
>TRBJ1-2|TRBV7-2|few|TRBD1
CASSDRDRGGYGYTF
TGTGCCAGCAGCGACCGGGACAGGGGAGGCTATGGCTACACCTTC
>TRBJ2-3|TRBV2|many|NA
CASAVGSTDTQYF
TGTGCCAGCGCGGTGGGTAGCACAGATACGCAGTATTTT
>TRBJ2-5|TRBV5-1|NA|NA
CASSLSSVQETQYF
TGCGCCAGCAGCTTGAGCAGCGTGCAAGAGACCCAGTACTTC
>TRBJ1-1|TRBV25-1|NA|NA
CASSERVGSTEAFF
TGTGCCAGCAGTGAGCGAGTGGGGAGCACTGAAGCTTTCTTT
>TRBJ1-5|TRBV4-3|NA|NA
CASSQEVESQPQHF
TGCGCCAGCAGCCAAGAAGTTGAGAGTCAGCCCCAGCATTTT